This passage covers 15 T cell receptor beta chains from one sample sequenced in a study of blood T cell repertoires in COVID-19. Some clones are missing from TCRdb's copy, which holds only in-frame ones; the method was immunoSEQ multiplex PCR. The sample has roughly 300,000 clones, roughly 86% seen once. The specimen sequenced was peripheral blood. Source of these receptors: a man between 18 and 35 years old with active or convalescent COVID-19.

This sequence joins TRBV25-1 and TRBJ1-6; the D gene is possibly TRBD1 (6 bases). The CDR3 has 12 amino acids. In germline, CDR1 is MGHDK, CDR2 SYGVNS. Trimming removed 6 bases at V and 9 bases at J, with 9 bases between. DNA of the CDR3: TGTGCCAGCAGCCAGGGGAGTTCACCCCTCCACTTT. Translating it yields CASSQGSSPLHF.

This clone was seen only once. This chain joins TRBV10-3 and TRBJ2-3; D call uncertain. The CDR3 extends over 14 amino acids. Trimming took off 3 bases at V and 2 bases at J, with 9 bases between the two ends. Germline assignment: CDR1 ENHRY and CDR2 SYGVKD. CDR3 DNA sequence: TGTGCCATCAGTGAATCCCTTTCCACAGATACGCAGTATTTT. Translating it yields CAISESLSTDTQYF.

This chain links TRBV9 with TRBJ2-4, with 9 nucleotides matching TRBD2. With 0 bases clipped from V and 3 bases from J, the junction kept 13 bases outside the gene matches. Germline assignment: CDR1 SGDLS and CDR2 YYNGEE. The CDR3 has 19 residues. The CDR3 is CASSVEASGEGIGKNIQYF. CDR3 sequence (DNA): TGTGCCAGCAGCGTAGAGGCTAGCGGGGAAGGGATAGGCAAAAACATTCAGTACTTC.

The chain recombines TRBV4-3 with TRBJ2-7, with TRBD1 as a possible D gene (6 bases). CDR1 and CDR2 from the germline V gene are LGHNA and YSLEER. The CDR3 consists of 17 residues. Trimming took 2 bases from V and 1 from J, leaving 18 bases between them. The chain's CDR3 is CASSQSSGDIKSYEQYF. For the CDR3, the DNA is TGCGCCAGCAGCCAATCCTCAGGGGATATCAAGTCCTACGAGCAGTACTTC.

The V gene is TRBV13, the J gene TRBJ1-2, with 8 nucleotides matching TRBD1. V trimming: 3 bases; J trimming: 7 bases; junction bases outside the gene matches: 10. Looked up from germline, CDR1 is PRHDT and CDR2 is FYEKMQ (reference sequence). This CDR3 spans 15 amino acids. CDR3 coding DNA: TGTGCCAGCAGCTTTGGCCCCGACAGGGGCTCTGGCTACACCTTC. It translates to CASSFGPDRGSGYTF.

This clone has just one count. The rearrangement joins TRBV19 to TRBJ1-5, with 8 positions matching TRBD1. CDR3 length equals 15 residues. Germline assignment: CDR1 LNHDA and CDR2 SQIVND (reference sequence). The J segment lost 7 bases and the V segment lost 3 bases, leaving 8 bases of the junction unmatched. In nucleotides, the CDR3 is TGTGCCAGTAGTATCGGAACAGGGGGACGGCAGCCCCAGCATTTT. Translating gives CASSIGTGGRQPQHF. The variable domain in full, with the rest retrieved from reference TRBV19 and TRBJ1-5, is DGGITQSPKYLFRKEGQNVTLSCEQNLNHDAMYWYRQDPGQGLRLIYYSQIVNDFQKGDIAEGYSVSREKKESFPLTVTSAQKNPTAFYLCASSIGTGGRQPQHFGDGTRLSIL.

This chain links TRBV13 with TRBJ1-1, with TRBD1 matching 7 bases. V lost 7 bases and J lost 4; bases outside the gene matches: 12. The germline CDR1 and CDR2 sequences are PRHDT and FYEKMQ (reference sequence). CDR3 size: 15 residues. The CDR3 here is CASNPETGSATEAFF. The CDR3 region has the DNA TGTGCCAGCAACCCCGAGACAGGGTCGGCCACTGAAGCTTTCTTT.

V gene TRBV9 combines with J gene TRBJ1-4; perhaps TRBD1 as D (5 bases). Germline V gene data show CDR1 as SGDLS and CDR2 as YYNGEE. The length of the CDR3 is 15 residues. V lost 4 bases and J 8 bases, leaving 18 bases between the germline ends. The CDR3 nucleotides are TGTGCCAGCAGCCCCAGGTGGGGGGTAGGGGAAAAACTGTTTTTT. As protein: CASSPRWGVGEKLFF.

The chain employs TRBV6-4 and TRBJ1-4, with D possibly being TRBD1 (5 bases). CDR1 MRHNA and CDR2 SNTAGT come from the germline V gene. V lost 4 bases, J lost 0 bases, and 12 bases lay in between. The CDR3 runs to 16 residues. The CDR3 spells CASSATRAATNEKLFF. Here the CDR3 DNA reads TGTGCCAGCAGTGCTACCAGGGCTGCAACTAATGAAAAACTGTTTTTT.

The gene calls are TRBV3-1 (or the pseudogene TRBV3-2) and TRBJ2-5; D perhaps matches TRBD2 (5 bases). V gave up 0 bases and J gave up 10 bases, with 9 bases separating them. From germline, CDR1 is LGHDT and CDR2 YNNKEL (reference sequence). This CDR3 has 12 residues. CDR3 DNA: TGTGCCAGCAGCCAAGATCCGAGGGTCCAGTACTTC. Translated, it gives CASSQDPRVQYF.

The CDR3 spells CASSLTGTGDIGYTF. CDR3 DNA sequence: TGTGCCAGCAGCCTGACCGGGACAGGGGATATAGGCTACACCTTC. The chain couples TRBV27 to TRBJ1-2, with 10 bases aligning to TRBD1. Germline CDR1 reads MNHEY; CDR2 reads SMNVEV (reference sequence). The junction had 12 bases not matched to a gene; V was cut back by 6 bases and J by 8 bases. The CDR3 is 15 residues long.

CDR3 DNA sequence: TGTGCCAGCAGCCCCGACGGGACGGCCAGGAGGGCTAACTATGGCTACACCTTC. Translation gives CASSPDGTARRANYGYTF. J is TRBJ1-2 and V is TRBV5-8, with TRBD1 as a possible D gene (5 bases). The V and J ends lost 4 bases and 0 bases respectively, with 22 bases between them. Germline CDR1 is SGHTS and CDR2 is YDEGEE. The CDR3 is 18 amino acids.

This chain joins TRBV7-9 and TRBJ1-2, with TRBD1 as a possible D gene (5 bases). Trimming removed 4 bases at V and 7 bases at J, with 16 bases between. The germline V gene has CDR1 SEHNR and CDR2 FQNEAQ (reference sequence). The CDR3 length is 14 residues. The CDR3 bases are TGTGCCAGCAGCTCCATATTAGGGGATCCTGGCTACACCTTC. It specifies CASSSILGDPGYTF.

This chain connects TRBV27 to TRBJ1-1; TRBD1 is a possible D gene (5 bases). Trimming removed 2 bases from V and 4 bases from J, with 14 bases in between. The length of the CDR3 is 15 residues. Germline assignment: CDR1 MNHEY and CDR2 SMNVEV (reference sequence). CDR3 in amino acids: CASSLVAGWGTEAFF. For the CDR3, the DNA is TGTGCCAGCAGTTTAGTGGCAGGGTGGGGCACTGAAGCTTTCTTT.

The genes are TRBV5-1 and TRBJ1-1; 8 nucleotides agree with TRBD1. The V gene end was trimmed by 3 bases and the J gene end by 3 bases; junction bases not matched to a gene: 7. Germline V gene sequence: CDR1 SGHRS, CDR2 YFSETQ. The length of the CDR3 is 15 residues. The CDR3 is CASSSDRTGYTEAFF. The CDR3, as DNA: TGCGCCAGCAGCTCCGATCGGACAGGGTACACTGAAGCTTTCTTT.